The clone carrying this TCR beta chain was counted once. Its antigen is not known. These data originate in a study of T cell responses to AZD1222 COVID-19 vaccine. Germline V gene lookup returns CDR1 MNHEY and CDR2 SVGAGI. V was trimmed by 0 bases and J by 4 bases, leaving 9 bases between them. The CDR3 has 14 residues. Here immunoSEQ multiplex PCR was the method, and the copy in TCRdb shows in-frame clones only, minus some. This sample has about 150,000 clones, with about 82% found just once. General study results and limits: Unmutated regions of variants are reportedly targeted by nearly half of spike-specific TCRs. The number of AZD1222 recipients seropositive at baseline was only six. Dominant CD4 TCR responses targeted spike regions 160-218 and 743-854.

The sequencing used peripheral blood, collected 28 days after the second dose of the MenACWY control vaccine. The chain joins TRBV6-5 to TRBJ1-2; TRBD1 is a possible D gene (6 bases). The clonotype comes from an adult who received the MenACWY meningococcal vaccine as a control. The CDR3 is CASSYSGGVYGYTF. The CDR3, as DNA: TGTGCCAGCAGTTACTCGGGGGGCGTCTATGGCTACACCTTC.